The 13 T cell receptor beta chains listed next were all sequenced from one sample in a study of blood T cells in healthy people across ages. PCR was performed a second time for roughly 7 to 11 cycles using a sample-barcoded 5' primer and a J-beta primer mix. TCRdb re-analysed the 5' RACE reads in MiXCR, keeping a single row per CDR3 protein. The sample consists of about 970,000 distinct CDR3 sequences, just over 50% of them appearing once. Material for sequencing was blood. The source of these receptors is a woman in her fifties or sixties in good health.

This clonotype was counted between two and nine times. The rearrangement joins TRBV5-4 to TRBJ2-4; D is undetermined. The closer fit of TRBJ2-7 to the DNA end suggests the J call may be wrong. Germline V CDR1 and CDR2: SGHNT, YYREEE (reference sequence). The CDR3 consists of 14 residues. The CDR3 loop reads CASSLGQVNYEQYF. CDR3 bases: TGTGCCAGCAGCTTGGGGCAAGTAAACTACGAGCAGTACTTC.

This clonotype occurred a few times. The chain combines TRBV27 with TRBJ2-5; D call uncertain. This CDR3 comprises 13 residues. CDR1 and CDR2 (germline): MNHEY, SMNVEV (reference sequence). Between the trimmed V and J ends, which lost 2 bases and 5 bases, there was a span of 9 bases. CDR3 loop: CASSLRSRETQYF. CDR3 in DNA: TGTGCCAGCAGTTTACGTAGTAGGGAGACCCAGTACTTC.

V and J are TRBV5-1 and TRBJ2-1, with D possibly matching TRBD2 (5 bases). The germline V and J ends were trimmed by 2 bases and 0 bases, with 9 bases remaining between them. The germline gives CDR1 SGHRS, CDR2 YFSETQ. The CDR3 sequence is 15 residues long. CDR3 DNA: TGCGCCAGCAGCTTTACGGGAAGCTCCTACAATGAGCAGTTCTTC. Amino acid sequence: CASSFTGSSYNEQFF.

The chain carries TRBV30 and TRBJ2-7; D is unclear. This CDR3 region has 13 residues. Germline V lookup: CDR1 GTSNPN, CDR2 SVGIG (reference sequence). The ends were cut back, 4 bases at V and 3 bases at J, with 13 bases in the middle. CDR3 in amino acids: CAWTQRRNYEQYF. CDR3 DNA sequence: TGTGCCTGGACTCAGAGACGGAACTACGAGCAGTACTTC.

The chain uses TRBV7-2 and TRBJ2-5; D call uncertain. Trimming took 0 bases from V and 2 from J, leaving 7 bases between them. CDR3 length: 14 amino acids. Germline V CDR1 and CDR2: SGHTA, FQGNSA. CDR3 protein: CASSLARKQETQYF. The CDR3 DNA is TGTGCCAGCAGCTTAGCGCGAAAGCAAGAGACCCAGTACTTC.

The chain links TRBV3-1 to TRBJ2-7; the D gene is possibly TRBD2 (6 bases). Per the germline V gene, CDR1 is LGHDT and CDR2 is YNNKEL (reference sequence). Deletions cut 0 bases from V and 2 bases from J, with 14 bases between. The CDR3 is made up of 16 amino acids. CDR3 amino acids: CASSQDIAGTPYEQYF. The CDR3 DNA reads TGTGCCAGCAGCCAAGACATTGCGGGAACCCCCTACGAGCAGTACTTC.

The gene calls are TRBV20-1 and TRBJ2-5, with D unresolved. The J call is in doubt because the DNA end fits TRBJ2-7 better. The V gene's germline CDR1 is DFQATT and CDR2 SNEGSKA (reference sequence). The CDR3 runs 12 residues. The CDR3 region has the DNA TGCAGCACTGGAAAGGCCAACTACGAGCAGTACTTC. Translation: CSTGKANYEQYF.

On this clonotype: Relative to the germline gene, one junction end is altered; a read error may explain this. V gene TRBV12-3 or TRBV12-4 combines with J gene TRBJ2-4; 8 nucleotides line up with TRBD1. CDR3 size: 17 residues. The chain's CDR3 is CASSPRTGRGAKNSQYF. The DNA for the CDR3 is TGTGCCAGCAGTCCCCGGACAGGGAGAGGAGCCAAAAACAGTCAGTACTTC.

Comments on this clonotype: Possible read error: a much larger clone is one base away. The chain is built from TRBV20-1 and TRBJ2-1, with D perhaps matching TRBD1 or TRBD2 (5 bases each). The DNA end is a closer match to TRBJ2-7, so the J assignment may be wrong. The CDR3 runs 14 residues. From germline, CDR1 is DFQATT and CDR2 SNEGSKA (reference sequence). The CDR3 protein is CSAQPGRSYNEQYF. As DNA, the CDR3 is TGCAGTGCTCAACCGGGACGGAGCTACAATGAGCAGTACTTC.

Worth noting for this clonotype: The junction departs from the called germline gene at one end, perhaps through a read error. This chain links TRBV7-2 with TRBJ2-1, with TRBD1 identical over 8 bases. The length of the CDR3 is 14 residues. The V gene's germline CDR1 is SGHTA and CDR2 FQGNSA. The CDR3 DNA reads TGTGCCAGCCAGGGGACAGGTTCCTACAGTGAGCAGTTCTTC. Residues: CASQGTGSYSEQFF.

On this clonotype itself: A junction boundary mismatches the germline segment, possibly from a read error. The chain joins TRBV20-1 to TRBJ1-5, with D maybe TRBD1 (5 bases). The CDR3 extends over 13 amino acids. Germline V gives CDR1 DFQATT, CDR2 SNEGSKA (reference sequence). The CDR3 spells CSTGPHSNRPQHF. Written as DNA, the CDR3 is TGCAGCACAGGACCCCACAGCAATCGGCCCCAGCATTTT.

The chain combines TRBV4-1 with TRBJ2-7; the D is unclear. Germline V lookup: CDR1 MGHRA, CDR2 YSYEKL. Trimming removed 5 bases from V and 2 bases from J, with 10 bases in between. The length of the CDR3 is 13 residues. CDR3: CASSGVPAYEQYF. The CDR3, as DNA: TGCGCCAGCAGCGGGGTACCTGCCTACGAGCAGTACTTC.

This clonotype occurred a few times. V is TRBV4-3 and J is TRBJ1-2; maybe TRBD1 (6 bases). Germline assignment: CDR1 LGHNA and CDR2 YSLEER. Trimming shortened V by 3 bases and J by 8 bases, and 19 bases separated the two germline ends. CDR3 length: 15 amino acids. The CDR3 sequence: CASSQYRDTVRGYTF. The CDR3 DNA sequence: TGCGCCAGCAGCCAGTACCGGGACACCGTAAGGGGCTACACCTTC.